A selection of T cell receptor beta chains follows, all from one sample in a study of cytomegalovirus exposure and HLA in healthy donors. The protocol was immunoSEQ multiplex PCR, while the TCRdb copy is restricted to in-frame clones and leaves out a portion. Altogether fewer than 120,000 clones are present, 76% being singletons, with the ten largest covering 13%. The sequenced sample was PBMCs. The receptors here all came from a man between 25 and 39 years old in good health and CMV-seropositive. The CDR3 runs from the conserved cysteine through the conserved F or W. D genes are given only for firm matches. Only some rows state a clone size, as once, few, many or a class for expanded clones.

J gene	clone size	V gene	D gene	CDR3 protein	CDR3 DNA
TRBJ2-2	-	TRBV10-3	-	CAISIGGNTGELFF	TGTGCCATCAGCATTGGAGGGAACACCGGGGAGCTGTTTTTT
TRBJ2-7	few	TRBV20-1	-	CSARDKYEQYF	TGCAGTGCTAGAGACAAATACGAGCAGTACTTC
TRBJ1-5	-	TRBV6-1	TRBD1	CASSVTGVQPQHF	TGTGCCAGCAGTGTGACAGGGGTTCAGCCCCAGCATTTT
TRBJ1-5	-	TRBV9	-	CASSVGSNQPQHF	TGTGCCAGCAGCGTAGGGAGTAATCAGCCCCAGCATTTT
TRBJ1-1	once	TRBV6-5	-	CASSYSTGKAFF	TGTGCCAGCAGTTACTCGACGGGGAAGGCTTTCTTT
TRBJ2-2	-	TRBV5-1	-	CASSLRGNTGELFF	TGCGCCAGCAGCTTAAGGGGTAACACCGGGGAGCTGTTTTTT
TRBJ1-2	once	TRBV10-3	-	CAISLAPGLSYGYTF	TGTGCCATCAGTCTGGCACCGGGACTGAGCTATGGCTACACCTTC
TRBJ1-4	-	TRBV15	-	CATRRGGGEKLFF	TGTGCCACCAGGCGAGGAGGAGGTGAAAAACTGTTTTTT
TRBJ2-3	-	TRBV11-1	TRBD2	CASSDALAGGTDTQYF	TGTGCCAGCAGCGATGCGCTAGCGGGGGGCACAGATACGCAGTATTTT
TRBJ2-3	-	TRBV15	-	CATSSRGAGDTQYF	TGTGCCACCAGCAGTCGGGGGGCGGGGGATACGCAGTATTTT
TRBJ2-1	-	TRBV5-6	-	CASSLSGVEQFF	TGTGCCAGCAGCTTATCGGGGGTCGAGCAGTTCTTC
TRBJ2-3	-	TRBV27	TRBD1	CASSPWTGTDTQYF	TGTGCCAGCAGTCCGTGGACAGGGACAGATACGCAGTATTTT
TRBJ1-1	-	TRBV28	TRBD1	CASSLGQGRTEAFF	TGTGCCAGCAGCCTCGGACAGGGGAGGACTGAAGCTTTCTTT
TRBJ2-1	-	TRBV12-1	-	CASSSRATSGAYNEQFF	TGTGCCAGCAGCTCAAGGGCGACTAGCGGGGCCTACAATGAGCAGTTCTTC
TRBJ2-1	-	TRBV7-9	-	CASSLDSKVNEQFF	TGTGCCAGCAGCCTGGACAGCAAAGTCAATGAGCAGTTCTTC
TRBJ1-5	-	TRBV4-3	-	CASSQTTIQGIQPQHF	TGCGCCAGCAGCCAAACCACCATACAGGGTATTCAGCCCCAGCATTTT
TRBJ1-2	few	TRBV7-8	-	CASSSPGDYGYTF	TGTGCCAGCAGCTCTCCAGGGGACTATGGCTACACCTTC
TRBJ2-7	-	TRBV9	TRBD2	CASSVATTSGGLDEQYF	TGTGCCAGCAGCGTAGCTACGACTAGCGGGGGTCTAGACGAGCAGTACTTC
TRBJ2-3	-	TRBV7-9	TRBD1	CASSFPRQGATDTQYF	TGTGCCAGCAGCTTCCCCCGACAGGGGGCTACAGATACGCAGTATTTT
TRBJ2-5	-	TRBV12-5	TRBD2	CASGWSIAGGLLEETQYF	TGTGCTAGTGGTTGGAGTATAGCGGGGGGGTTATTAGAAGAGACCCAGTACTTC